A selection of T cell receptor beta chains follows, all from one sample in a study of identical twins. TCRdb fed the 5' RACE reads into MiXCR, producing one record per CDR3 protein. The sample contains about 660,000 distinct CDR3 sequences, less than 10% of which appear only once. These same data were also listed under a study on yellow fever vaccine responses in identical twins.

Sequencing used PBMCs. These receptors came from a woman under 30 in good health. Each CDR3 is given with its conserved first and last residue. A D gene is named only where the DNA matches it firmly. Some rows have no size entry. The others give once, few or many, or a class for an expanded clone.

clone_size: -
v_call: TRBV7-9
j_call: TRBJ2-3
d_call: -
cdr3_nt: TGTGCCAGCAGCTCCCCCGGGGACGGCCCTGATACAGATACGCAGTATTTT
cdr3_aa: CASSSPGDGPDTDTQYF

clone_size: many
v_call: TRBV5-1
j_call: TRBJ2-3
d_call: -
cdr3_nt: TGCGCCAGCAGCTTGGTTCCCGGCGATACGCAGTATTTT
cdr3_aa: CASSLVPGDTQYF

clone_size: many
v_call: TRBV5-1
j_call: TRBJ2-1
d_call: TRBD1
cdr3_nt: TGCGCCAGCAGCCCGGACAGGGCCTCCTACAATGAGCAGTTCTTC
cdr3_aa: CASSPDRASYNEQFF

clone_size: few
v_call: TRBV12-3/TRBV12-4
j_call: TRBJ2-5
d_call: -
cdr3_nt: TGTGCCAGCAGTTTGGACTGGCGGCAGGGTAATAGAAAAGAGACCCAGTACTTC
cdr3_aa: CASSLDWRQGNRKETQYF

clone_size: once
v_call: TRBV12-3/TRBV12-4
j_call: TRBJ1-5
d_call: -
cdr3_nt: TGTGCCAGCACCCCAGGACCGGATGCATCAAAGTCCCAGCATTTT
cdr3_aa: CASTPGPDASKSQHF

clone_size: many
v_call: TRBV7-8
j_call: TRBJ1-1
d_call: TRBD1
cdr3_nt: TGTGCCAGCAGCCTCCGGACAGGGTTGGTAACTGAAGCTTTCTTT
cdr3_aa: CASSLRTGLVTEAFF

clone_size: -
v_call: TRBV5-1
j_call: TRBJ2-7
d_call: -
cdr3_nt: TGCGCCAGCAGCTGGACCACAGGGAGCTCCTACGAGCAGTACTTC
cdr3_aa: CASSWTTGSSYEQYF

clone_size: -
v_call: TRBV7-9
j_call: TRBJ1-2
d_call: TRBD1
cdr3_nt: TGTGCCAGCAGCTCCAACAGGGGCTATGGCTACACCTTC
cdr3_aa: CASSSNRGYGYTF

clone_size: -
v_call: TRBV11-1
j_call: TRBJ2-1
d_call: -
cdr3_nt: TGTGCCAGCAGCTTAGGGCGGGCAGGACGCATGAGCTCCTACAATGAGCAGTTCTTC
cdr3_aa: CASSLGRAGRMSSYNEQFF

clone_size: few
v_call: TRBV7-2
j_call: TRBJ2-3
d_call: -
cdr3_nt: TGTGCCAGCAGCTTATACAGGGGCACAGATACGCAGTATTTT
cdr3_aa: CASSLYRGTDTQYF

clone_size: few
v_call: TRBV7-9
j_call: TRBJ2-1
d_call: -
cdr3_nt: TGTGCCAGCAGCCGCCCTACCGCGGAGCCGCAGTTCTTC
cdr3_aa: CASSRPTAEPQFF

clone_size: -
v_call: TRBV7-9
j_call: TRBJ1-1
d_call: TRBD1
cdr3_nt: TGTGCCAGCAGCTCGTACCGGGACAGGGGGTTTGAAGCTTTCTTT
cdr3_aa: CASSSYRDRGFEAFF

clone_size: many
v_call: TRBV5-1
j_call: TRBJ2-3
d_call: -
cdr3_nt: TGCGCCAGCAGCTTTGGTCCGAGCACAGATACGCAGTATTTT
cdr3_aa: CASSFGPSTDTQYF

clone_size: few
v_call: TRBV12-3/TRBV12-4
j_call: TRBJ2-4
d_call: TRBD1
cdr3_nt: TGTGCCAGCAGTGGGACAGGTCCTAGCATTCAGTACTTC
cdr3_aa: CASSGTGPSIQYF

clone_size: many
v_call: TRBV20-1
j_call: TRBJ1-5
d_call: -
cdr3_nt: TGCAGTGCTAGAGATATGGGGGCGAGGCAGCCCCAGCATTTT
cdr3_aa: CSARDMGARQPQHF

clone_size: -
v_call: TRBV6-1
j_call: TRBJ2-7
d_call: TRBD2
cdr3_nt: TGTGCCCGTACGGCTCTAGCGGACCCCTACGAGCAGTACTTC
cdr3_aa: CARTALADPYEQYF

clone_size: -
v_call: TRBV20-1
j_call: TRBJ2-3
d_call: -
cdr3_nt: TGCAGTGCTAGAAGACGGGGGGCGGGAGATACGCAGTATTTT
cdr3_aa: CSARRRGAGDTQYF

clone_size: -
v_call: TRBV2
j_call: TRBJ2-3
d_call: -
cdr3_nt: TGTGCCGGCAAGGGCGAACATACGCAGTATTTT
cdr3_aa: CAGKGEHTQYF

clone_size: -
v_call: TRBV7-7
j_call: TRBJ2-1
d_call: TRBD2
cdr3_nt: TGTGCTAGCAGCTTAGCGAGCGGGGGGCGCTCCTACAATGAGCAGTTCTTC
cdr3_aa: CASSLASGGRSYNEQFF

clone_size: -
v_call: TRBV6-1
j_call: TRBJ2-3
d_call: -
cdr3_nt: TGTGCCAGCAGCCCTCTAGCTTCGCGAACAGATACGCAGTATTTT
cdr3_aa: CASSPLASRTDTQYF

clone_size: -
v_call: TRBV4-1
j_call: TRBJ1-1
d_call: -
cdr3_nt: TGCGCCAGCAGCCAAGACCCTACAATGAACACTGAAGCTTTCTTT
cdr3_aa: CASSQDPTMNTEAFF

clone_size: -
v_call: TRBV5-1
j_call: TRBJ2-7
d_call: TRBD2
cdr3_nt: TGCGCCAGCAGCCTAGGCTCCCAGGGACCGGGGGGGCTCGAGCAGTACTTC
cdr3_aa: CASSLGSQGPGGLEQYF